The 29 T cell receptor beta chains given below trace back to one sample, sequenced in a study of cytomegalovirus exposure and HLA in healthy donors. Using immunoSEQ multiplex PCR, the repertoire was profiled, and TCRdb retains in-frame clones only, with some absent. The sample shows roughly 150,000 clones, 85% of them seen only once. The material sequenced was PBMCs. These TCRs come from a man aged 25-45 years in good health and CMV-seropositive.

This clone was counted only a few times. The chain couples TRBV6-5 to TRBJ1-5; maybe TRBD1 (5 bases). Trimming took off 5 bases at V and 2 bases at J, with 7 bases between the two ends. The germline V gene encodes CDR1 MNHEY and CDR2 SVGAGI. CDR3 length equals 13 residues. The CDR3 region has the DNA TGTGCCAGCAGTCGGGGGGGCAATCAGCCCCAGCATTTT. It specifies CASSRGGNQPQHF.

The chain employs TRBV9 and TRBJ2-2, with D maybe TRBD1 (6 bases). The V end was cut by 4 bases, the J end by 1 base, with 17 bases between. Germline CDR1 and CDR2: SGDLS and YYNGEE. The CDR3 loop spans 17 amino acids. Written as DNA, the CDR3 is TGTGCCAGCAGCTTACCCAGCGAGGGGGAGAACACCGGGGAGCTGTTTTTT. Translation gives CASSLPSEGENTGELFF.

This clone was detected only a few times. Other nucleotide sequences in the sample specify the same CDR3. CDR3 sequence reads: CASSLRTDTQYF. The CDR3 DNA reads TGTGCCAGCAGCTTGAGAACAGATACGCAGTATTTT. The chain carries TRBV11-2 and TRBJ2-3; D unclear. V was cut by 3 bases and J by 3 bases, with 4 bases left in between. In germline, CDR1 is SGHAT, CDR2 FQNNGV. CDR3 size: 12 residues.

The chain joins TRBV11-3 to TRBJ1-2; perhaps TRBD1 as D (5 bases). V was clipped by 5 bases and J by 8 bases, with 15 bases between them. Germline V CDR1 and CDR2: SGHNT, YENEEA. There are 13 residues in the CDR3. The DNA of the CDR3 is TGTGCCAGCAGCACCGGGCAGGGAGGCGGCTACACCTTC. Its translation is CASSTGQGGGYTF.

V and J are TRBV4-1 and TRBJ1-2; no clear D. The CDR3 has 14 residues. Germline V gives CDR1 MGHRA, CDR2 YSYEKL. The germline V and J ends were trimmed by 1 base and 4 bases, with 10 bases remaining between them. CDR3 region: CASSQVLTAYGYTF. Here the CDR3 DNA reads TGCGCCAGCAGCCAAGTATTAACAGCCTATGGCTACACCTTC.

The chain joins TRBV5-1 to TRBJ2-5; perhaps TRBD2 as D (7 bases). Trimming took off 8 bases at V and 5 bases at J, with 16 bases between the two ends. Germline CDR1 reads SGHRS; CDR2 reads YFSETQ. This CDR3 is 13 amino acids long. CDR3 residues: CASREGGGETQYF. As DNA, the CDR3 is TGCGCCAGTCGCGAAGGGGGAGGGGAGACCCAGTACTTC.

This clone has a handful of counts. The rearrangement uses TRBV7-9 and TRBJ1-2; D unclear. This CDR3 has 13 residues. Germline values: CDR1 SEHNR, CDR2 FQNEAQ (reference sequence). Trimming took 3 bases from V and 4 from J, leaving 9 bases between them. This chain's CDR3 is CASSFSVVYGYTF. For the CDR3, the DNA is TGTGCCAGCAGCTTCTCGGTCGTCTATGGCTACACCTTC.

The CDR3 region is CASSLQTGNYGYTF. CDR3 DNA sequence: TGTGCCAGCAGCTTACAGACAGGAAACTATGGCTACACCTTC. This chain links TRBV7-6 with TRBJ1-2; D is possibly TRBD1 (6 bases). The ends were cut back, 2 bases at V and 2 bases at J, with 9 bases in the middle. The germline V gene has CDR1 SGHVS and CDR2 FNYEAQ. This CDR3 region has 14 residues. The full variable domain, rest sourced from reference TRBV7-6 and TRBJ1-2, is GAGVSQSPRYKVTKRGQDVALRCDPISGHVSLYWYRQALGQGPEFLTYFNYEAQQDKSGLPNDRFSAERPEGSISTLTIQRTEQRDSAMYRCASSLQTGNYGYTFGSGTRLTVV.

This sequence joins TRBV10-3 and TRBJ1-1; D is perhaps TRBD1 (6 bases). CDR1 and CDR2 (germline): ENHRY, SYGVKD. V lost 4 bases and J lost 4, with 10 bases in between. CDR3 length: 13 residues. The CDR3 loop reads CAISGQGGTEAFF. The CDR3 DNA reads as TGTGCCATCAGTGGACAAGGGGGCACTGAAGCTTTCTTT.

This chain uses TRBV4-1 with TRBJ1-6; no definite D call. V gave up 1 base and J gave up 6 bases, with 10 bases separating them. CDR3 size: 15 residues. Per germline, CDR1 MGHRA and CDR2 YSYEKL. The CDR3 nucleotides are TGCGCCAGCAGCCAAGCTATATTACCTAATTCACCCCTCCACTTT. Amino acids: CASSQAILPNSPLHF.

This clone came up once. This chain joins TRBV2 and TRBJ1-3; tentatively, D is TRBD1 (6 bases). CDR1 is SNHLY, CDR2 FYNNEI, per germline. The CDR3 is made up of 13 amino acids. The V end was cut by 8 bases, the J end by 3 bases, with 11 bases between. The CDR3 sequence: CASGPTGGNTIYF. The CDR3 DNA reads as TGTGCCAGCGGACCGACAGGTGGAAACACCATATATTTT.

V and J are TRBV2 and TRBJ2-5; D is perhaps TRBD1 (5 bases). This CDR3 is 13 amino acids long. Trimming stripped 4 bases from V and 1 base from J, with 7 bases between. Germline V gene data show CDR1 as SNHLY and CDR2 as FYNNEI. The CDR3 sequence: CASSAGSQETQYF. CDR3 nucleotide sequence: TGTGCCAGCAGTGCAGGGTCCCAAGAGACCCAGTACTTC.

The chain joins TRBV7-2 to TRBJ2-3; the match to TRBD2 covers 7 bases. The CDR3 totals 16 residues. J gave up 6 bases and V 4 bases, and 13 bases lay outside the gene matches. CDR1 and CDR2 (germline): SGHTA, FQGNSA. The CDR3 protein is CASSSRGGGGRDTQYF. The CDR3 DNA reads as TGTGCCAGCAGCTCGAGGGGCGGCGGGGGTCGGGATACGCAGTATTTT.

This clone came up a few times. The chain has TRBV5-4 and TRBJ1-4; 10 bases map to TRBD1. Germline V lookup: CDR1 SGHNT, CDR2 YYREEE (reference sequence). Germline trimming cut 1 base from V and 7 bases from J; bases unmatched to any gene: 13. The CDR3 is 18 residues long. CDR3 nucleotides: TGTGCCAGCAGCTTGACGGACAGGGGGGACCCCCGTTCTGAAAAACTGTTTTTT. Translation gives CASSLTDRGDPRSEKLFF.

This rearrangement joins TRBV19 to TRBJ1-2, with 11 positions matching TRBD1. Per the germline V gene, CDR1 is LNHDA and CDR2 is SQIVND (reference sequence). With V trimmed by 4 bases and J by 0 bases, 4 bases remained unmatched. This CDR3 has 16 residues. The CDR3 DNA reads as TGTGCCAGTAGTACGGACAGGGGGCGAGCTAACTATGGCTACACCTTC. This sequence encodes CASSTDRGRANYGYTF. The full variable domain, in which reference TRBV19 and TRBJ1-2 provide the parts outside the CDR3, is DGGITQSPKYLFRKEGQNVTLSCEQNLNHDAMYWYRQDPGQGLRLIYYSQIVNDFQKGDIAEGYSVSREKKESFPLTVTSAQKNPTAFYLCASSTDRGRANYGYTFGSGTRLTVV.

The rearrangement joins TRBV4-3 to TRBJ1-5; no firm D call. CDR1 and CDR2 (germline): LGHNA, YSLEER. Trimming left V 1 base short and J 4 bases short, with 8 bases between. This CDR3 is built from 14 residues. In nucleotides, the CDR3 is TGCGCCAGCAGCCAAGGAGTAATTAATCAGCCCCAGCATTTT. Amino acid sequence: CASSQGVINQPQHF.

In DNA, the CDR3 is TGTGCCAGCAGTTACCCCCGGGGAGTTTCCGAGACCCAGTACTTC. Its protein is CASSYPRGVSETQYF. The chain employs TRBV6-6 and TRBJ2-5, with D maybe TRBD2 (5 bases). Per germline, CDR1 MNHNY and CDR2 SVGAGI (reference sequence). The CDR3 is made up of 15 amino acids. V was cut by 2 bases and J by 5 bases, with 15 bases left in between.

V is TRBV7-2 and J is TRBJ2-7; possible D gene TRBD1, 6 bases. The length of the CDR3 is 16 residues. Trimming shortened V by 0 bases and J by 2 bases, and 14 bases separated the two germline ends. Germline assignment: CDR1 SGHTA and CDR2 FQGNSA. The CDR3 bases are TGTGCCAGCAGCTTAGCGAGGCAGGGGACCACCTACGAGCAGTACTTC. Protein: CASSLARQGTTYEQYF.

This chain uses TRBV4-1 with TRBJ1-1; D is possibly TRBD1 (5 bases). This CDR3 has 17 residues. Germline CDR1 and CDR2: MGHRA and YSYEKL. The V end was cut by 5 bases, the J end by 1 base, with 20 bases between. The CDR3 reads CASSSTVAGTQNTEAFF. In DNA form, the CDR3 reads TGCGCCAGCAGCTCCACAGTTGCCGGGACTCAGAACACTGAAGCTTTCTTT.

The chain joins TRBV4-3 to TRBJ2-7; TRBD2 matches at 7 bases. Losses at the gene ends were 0 bases for V and 3 bases for J; bases not matched to a gene: 5. The CDR3 covers 15 residues. Germline V gene sequence: CDR1 LGHNA, CDR2 YSLEER. CDR3 coding DNA: TGCGCCAGCAGCCAAGAGGAGCGGGGATTCTACGAGCAGTACTTC. Translated: CASSQEERGFYEQYF.

This chain connects TRBV5-1 to TRBJ2-7; D possibly corresponds to TRBD2 (5 bases). The CDR3 is 13 amino acids. Germline V lookup: CDR1 SGHRS, CDR2 YFSETQ. Trimming took 2 bases from V and 5 from J, leaving 11 bases between them. CDR3 in amino acids: CASSFRGWNEQYF. The CDR3, as DNA: TGCGCCAGCAGCTTCCGGGGATGGAACGAGCAGTACTTC.

The V call is TRBV11-2, the J call TRBJ1-3; TRBD1 matches 7 bases. The CDR3 spans 17 residues. CDR1 and CDR2 from the germline V gene are SGHAT and FQNNGV. V trimming: 5 bases; J trimming: 0 bases; junction bases outside the gene matches: 10. The CDR3 is CASSPGGGQYSGNTIYF. The CDR3 DNA is TGTGCCAGCAGCCCCGGGGGGGGACAGTACTCTGGAAACACCATATATTTT.

The chain is built from TRBV7-9 and TRBJ1-6; 11 bases map to TRBD1. With 1 base clipped from V and 9 bases from J, the junction kept 5 bases outside the gene matches. Per the germline V gene, CDR1 is SEHNR and CDR2 is FQNEAQ (reference sequence). This CDR3 has 16 residues. This CDR3 reads CASSLDTGTGGSPLHF. DNA of the CDR3: TGTGCCAGCAGCTTAGACACCGGGACAGGGGGTTCACCCCTCCACTTT.

The chain uses TRBV20-1 and TRBJ2-1; possibly TRBD2 for D (6 bases). The CDR3 runs 11 residues. In germline, CDR1 is DFQATT, CDR2 SNEGSKA (reference sequence). Deletions cut 1 base from V and 9 bases from J, with 7 bases between. Written as DNA, the CDR3 is TGCAGTGCTAGAGGGGGAGGTGAGCAGTTCTTC. Translated, it gives CSARGGGEQFF.

This clone was seen only a few times. This CDR3 reads CASSLRVGDEQYF. The DNA for the CDR3 is TGTGCCAGCAGCTTGAGGGTAGGAGACGAGCAGTACTTC. The chain has TRBV7-9 and TRBJ2-7; maybe TRBD2 (5 bases). V dropped 3 bases and J dropped 5 bases, with 11 bases sitting between them. The CDR3 spans 13 residues. Per the germline V gene, CDR1 is SEHNR and CDR2 is FQNEAQ (reference sequence).

The chain links TRBV10-2 to TRBJ1-2, with 8 bases identical to TRBD1. Germline CDR1 and CDR2: WSHSY and SAAADI. This CDR3 region has 14 residues. Trimming cost V 1 base and J 3 bases; bases outside gene matches: 1. The CDR3 DNA reads as TGCGCCAGCAGTGAGTTGGGACAGGACTATGGCTACACCTTC. Amino acid sequence: CASSELGQDYGYTF.

The chain has TRBV2 and TRBJ1-5; 9 positions match TRBD1. In germline, CDR1 is SNHLY, CDR2 FYNNEI. The CDR3 is made up of 15 amino acids. Trimming cost V 6 bases and J 4 bases; bases outside gene matches: 7. CDR3 DNA sequence: TGTGCCAGCAGGAGGGACAGGGTCTGGAATCAGCCCCAGCATTTT. This encodes CASRRDRVWNQPQHF.

CDR3 loop: CASSVGAGAPYEQYF. The CDR3 nucleotides read TGTGCCAGCAGCGTAGGTGCGGGGGCCCCCTACGAGCAGTACTTC. The chain uses TRBV9 and TRBJ2-7; D is perhaps TRBD2 (7 bases). CDR1 SGDLS and CDR2 YYNGEE come from the germline V gene. Trimming took 0 bases from V and 2 from J, leaving 12 bases between them. This CDR3 has 15 residues. The full variable domain, its missing parts supplied by reference TRBV9 and TRBJ2-7, is DSGVTQTPKHLITATGQRVTLRCSPRSGDLSVYWYQQSLDQGLQFLIQYYNGEERAKGNILERFSAQQFPDLHSELNLSSLELGDSALYFCASSVGAGAPYEQYFGPGTRLTVT.

CDR3 residues: CARSFLGLGAGELFF. The DNA of the CDR3 is TGTGCCAGAAGCTTCTTAGGGCTAGGGGCCGGGGAGCTGTTTTTT. The V call is TRBV5-3, the J call TRBJ2-2; D may be TRBD1 (5 bases). TRBV5-3 is an open reading frame, and its role is uncertain. The CDR3 length is 15 residues. V was clipped by 2 bases and J by 6 bases, with 14 bases between them.